This T cell receptor (beta chain) was recorded in a study of PD-L1 blockade in urothelial cancer. The CDR3 loop spans 13 amino acids. V shed 6 bases and J 6 bases; nucleotides not matched to a gene: 5. The germline V gene encodes CDR1 WSHSY and CDR2 SAAADI. Clones were read by immunoSEQ multiplex PCR, and TCRdb kept only the in-frame ones, dropping some. Seen here are more than 60,000 clones, around nine tenths observed once, and the top ten hold about 11%. Time point defined: peripheral blood 6 weeks after treatment start. The clonotype was recovered from a man in his sixties with urothelial cancer. The V call is TRBV10-2, the J call TRBJ1-5; 7 bases match TRBD1. The sequenced sample was PBMCs, obtained around atezolizumab (anti-PD-L1) treatment. CDR3 protein: CASSLTGLQPQHF. The CDR3 DNA reads as TGCGCCAGCAGCCTGACAGGGCTTCAGCCCCAGCATTTT.